The rows below give T cell receptor beta chains drawn from one sample of a study of blood T cell repertoires in COVID-19. Assay: immunoSEQ multiplex PCR; the TCRdb copy retains only in-frame clones and omits some. The table records 200,000 to 300,000 clones, about nine tenths of them present only once. The specimen sequenced was peripheral blood. These receptors all come from a young man with COVID-19, enrolled during active disease. CDR3s include the opening cysteine and the closing phenylalanine or tryptophan. The order of the fields is CDR3 length, D gene, J gene, clone size, V gene, CDR3 DNA, CDR3 protein. The D gene is left open where the match is weak. Clone sizes are given selectively: once, few, many, or a class where the clone is expanded.

cdr3_length: 15; d_call: -; j_call: TRBJ1-1; clone_size: -; v_call: TRBV7-6; cdr3_nt: TGTGCCAGCAGCCCGCCCGGGGGTGGGCACACTGAAGCTTTCTTT; cdr3_aa: CASSPPGGGHTEAFF
cdr3_length: 14; d_call: -; j_call: TRBJ1-1; clone_size: -; v_call: TRBV30; cdr3_nt: TGTGCCTGGAGGGTGCCTGATAGGGGGACTGAAGCTTTCTTT; cdr3_aa: CAWRVPDRGTEAFF
cdr3_length: 12; d_call: TRBD1; j_call: TRBJ1-5; clone_size: -; v_call: TRBV30; cdr3_nt: TGTGCCTGGAGTGTGCAGGGGGAGCCCCAGCATTTT; cdr3_aa: CAWSVQGEPQHF
cdr3_length: 16; d_call: TRBD2; j_call: TRBJ2-3; clone_size: -; v_call: TRBV2; cdr3_nt: TGTGCCAGCAGGAACCGACTAGCGGGGGTTGCAGATACGCAGTATTTT; cdr3_aa: CASRNRLAGVADTQYF
cdr3_length: 16; d_call: TRBD1; j_call: TRBJ1-5; clone_size: -; v_call: TRBV6-6; cdr3_nt: TGTGCCAGCGAGAGGGGGCGCGGGGTGCGCAATCAGCCCCAGCATTTT; cdr3_aa: CASERGRGVRNQPQHF
cdr3_length: 16; d_call: TRBD1; j_call: TRBJ2-2; clone_size: -; v_call: TRBV9; cdr3_nt: TGTGCCAGCAGCGTAGGAAGCAGGGGGATGGCCGGGGAGCTGTTTTTT; cdr3_aa: CASSVGSRGMAGELFF
cdr3_length: 14; d_call: -; j_call: TRBJ1-2; clone_size: -; v_call: TRBV2; cdr3_nt: TGTGCCAGCAGCGGCCTAACTCGCGGCTATGGCTACACCTTC; cdr3_aa: CASSGLTRGYGYTF
cdr3_length: 13; d_call: -; j_call: TRBJ1-1; clone_size: once; v_call: TRBV9; cdr3_nt: TGTGCCAGCAGCGTGACCTTGCAGGGTGAAGCTTTCTTT; cdr3_aa: CASSVTLQGEAFF
cdr3_length: 12; d_call: TRBD1; j_call: TRBJ1-1; clone_size: -; v_call: TRBV10-3; cdr3_nt: TGTGCCATCAGGACAGGGATGGGGGAAGCTTTCTTT; cdr3_aa: CAIRTGMGEAFF
cdr3_length: 16; d_call: TRBD1; j_call: TRBJ1-4; clone_size: -; v_call: TRBV2; cdr3_nt: TGTGCCAGCAGGGAGCAGGGGGCGCCAGCTAATGAAAAACTGTTTTTT; cdr3_aa: CASREQGAPANEKLFF
cdr3_length: 16; d_call: TRBD1; j_call: TRBJ2-7; clone_size: -; v_call: TRBV18; cdr3_nt: TGTGCCAGCTCACCGTACGGACAGGGGGGATCCTACGAGCAGTACTTC; cdr3_aa: CASSPYGQGGSYEQYF
cdr3_length: 13; d_call: -; j_call: TRBJ2-7; clone_size: -; v_call: TRBV19; cdr3_nt: TGTGCCAGTAGCCCGACAGGTTCCTACGAGCAGTACTTC; cdr3_aa: CASSPTGSYEQYF
cdr3_length: 16; d_call: TRBD1; j_call: TRBJ2-7; clone_size: -; v_call: TRBV3-1/TRBV3-2; cdr3_nt: TGTGCCAGCAGCCAAGTATCGGGACAGGGGTCCTACGAGCAGTACTTC; cdr3_aa: CASSQVSGQGSYEQYF
cdr3_length: 16; d_call: -; j_call: TRBJ2-7; clone_size: -; v_call: TRBV15; cdr3_nt: TGTGCCACCAGCAGAGATCGTGGACAGAACCCCTACGAGCAGTACTTC; cdr3_aa: CATSRDRGQNPYEQYF
cdr3_length: 14; d_call: TRBD1; j_call: TRBJ1-2; clone_size: -; v_call: TRBV7-9; cdr3_nt: TGTGCCAGCACTTTGGGACAGTGGGACTATGGCTACACCTTC; cdr3_aa: CASTLGQWDYGYTF
cdr3_length: 15; d_call: -; j_call: TRBJ1-3; clone_size: -; v_call: TRBV7-9; cdr3_nt: TGTGCCAGCAGCTTAGGCAGGGCCTCTGGAAACACCATATATTTT; cdr3_aa: CASSLGRASGNTIYF
cdr3_length: 15; d_call: -; j_call: TRBJ1-5; clone_size: -; v_call: TRBV2; cdr3_nt: TGTGCCAGCAGTGAAACACAGGGAAACAATCAGCCCCAGCATTTT; cdr3_aa: CASSETQGNNQPQHF
cdr3_length: 11; d_call: -; j_call: TRBJ2-7; clone_size: -; v_call: TRBV24-1; cdr3_nt: TGTGCCACCAGATCGGTCTACGAGCAGTACTTC; cdr3_aa: CATRSVYEQYF
cdr3_length: 16; d_call: TRBD1; j_call: TRBJ2-2; clone_size: -; v_call: TRBV4-1; cdr3_nt: TGCGCCAGCAGCCTCTTGACAGGGACCAACACCGGGGAGCTGTTTTTT; cdr3_aa: CASSLLTGTNTGELFF
cdr3_length: 16; d_call: -; j_call: TRBJ2-1; clone_size: -; v_call: TRBV19; cdr3_nt: TGTGCCAGTAGTCCACCGACAGGAGGTGTGTACAATGAGCAGTTCTTC; cdr3_aa: CASSPPTGGVYNEQFF
cdr3_length: 15; d_call: TRBD2; j_call: TRBJ2-1; clone_size: -; v_call: TRBV5-1; cdr3_nt: TGCGCCAGCAGCTCCCTCGGTAGCGGGGGCAATGAGCAGTTCTTC; cdr3_aa: CASSSLGSGGNEQFF
cdr3_length: 15; d_call: -; j_call: TRBJ1-1; clone_size: -; v_call: TRBV5-4; cdr3_nt: TGTGCCAGCAGCGAACAACAGGGAAAGAACACTGAAGCTTTCTTT; cdr3_aa: CASSEQQGKNTEAFF
cdr3_length: 13; d_call: TRBD1; j_call: TRBJ1-1; clone_size: -; v_call: TRBV2; cdr3_nt: TGTGCCAGCAGCAAGACAGGGGTCTCTGAAGCTTTCTTT; cdr3_aa: CASSKTGVSEAFF
cdr3_length: 16; d_call: TRBD2; j_call: TRBJ2-2; clone_size: -; v_call: TRBV5-1; cdr3_nt: TGCGCCAGCAGTAAACCGGGACTAGCGTCCGCCGGGGAGCTGTTTTTT; cdr3_aa: CASSKPGLASAGELFF